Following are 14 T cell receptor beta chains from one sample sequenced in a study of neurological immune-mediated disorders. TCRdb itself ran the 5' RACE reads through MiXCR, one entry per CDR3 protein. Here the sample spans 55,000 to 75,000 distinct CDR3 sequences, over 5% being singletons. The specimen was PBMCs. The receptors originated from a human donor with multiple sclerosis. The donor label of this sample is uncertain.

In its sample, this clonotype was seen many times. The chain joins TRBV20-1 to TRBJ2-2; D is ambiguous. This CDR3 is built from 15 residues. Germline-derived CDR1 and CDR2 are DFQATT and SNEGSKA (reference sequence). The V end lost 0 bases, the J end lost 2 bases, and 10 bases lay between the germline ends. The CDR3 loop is CSARDVTVNTGELFF. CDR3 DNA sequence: TGCAGTGCTAGAGATGTCACAGTTAACACCGGGGAGCTGTTTTTT.

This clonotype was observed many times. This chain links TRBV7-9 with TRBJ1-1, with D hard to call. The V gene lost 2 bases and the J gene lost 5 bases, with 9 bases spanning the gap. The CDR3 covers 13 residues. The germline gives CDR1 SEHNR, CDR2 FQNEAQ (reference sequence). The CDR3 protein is CASSLRERTEAFF. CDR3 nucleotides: TGTGCCAGCAGCTTAAGGGAGCGGACTGAAGCTTTCTTT.

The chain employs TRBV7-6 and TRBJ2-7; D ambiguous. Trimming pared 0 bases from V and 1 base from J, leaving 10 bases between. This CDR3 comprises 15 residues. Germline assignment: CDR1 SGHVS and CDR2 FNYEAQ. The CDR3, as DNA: TGTGCCAGCAGCTTAGCAGGGCATGTGTCCTACGAGCAGTACTTC. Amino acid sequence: CASSLAGHVSYEQYF.

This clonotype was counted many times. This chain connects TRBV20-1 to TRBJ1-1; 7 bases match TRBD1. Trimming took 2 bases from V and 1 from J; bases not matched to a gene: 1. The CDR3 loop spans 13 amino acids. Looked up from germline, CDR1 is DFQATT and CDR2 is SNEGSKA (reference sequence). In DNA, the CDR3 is TGCAGTGCTAGACGACAGGGGAACACTGAAGCTTTCTTT. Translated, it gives CSARRQGNTEAFF.

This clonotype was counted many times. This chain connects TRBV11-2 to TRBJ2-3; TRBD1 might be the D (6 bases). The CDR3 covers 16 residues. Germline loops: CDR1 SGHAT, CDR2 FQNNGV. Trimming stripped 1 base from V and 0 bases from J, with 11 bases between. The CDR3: CASSLGGTISTDTQYF. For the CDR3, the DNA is TGTGCCAGCAGCTTAGGGGGGACAATTAGCACAGATACGCAGTATTTT.

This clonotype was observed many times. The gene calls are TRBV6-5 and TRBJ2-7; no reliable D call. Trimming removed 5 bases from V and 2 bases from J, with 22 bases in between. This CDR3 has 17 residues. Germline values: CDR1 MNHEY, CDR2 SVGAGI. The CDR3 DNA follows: TGTGCCAGCAGTCGCTACCTAGGAGCGATGGCAGCCTACGAGCAGTACTTC. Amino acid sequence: CASSRYLGAMAAYEQYF.

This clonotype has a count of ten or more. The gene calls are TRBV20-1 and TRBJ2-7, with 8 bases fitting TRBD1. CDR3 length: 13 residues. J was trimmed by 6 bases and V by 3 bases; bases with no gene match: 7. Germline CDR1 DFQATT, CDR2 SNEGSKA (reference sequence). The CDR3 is CSASRDRLSEQYF. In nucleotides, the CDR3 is TGCAGTGCTAGCCGGGACAGGTTGTCCGAGCAGTACTTC.

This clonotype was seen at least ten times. CDR3 sequence: CASSLWAPSGGVSYEQYF. In DNA form, the CDR3 reads TGCGCCAGCAGTTTGTGGGCCCCTAGCGGGGGGGTGTCCTACGAGCAGTACTTC. V is TRBV5-1 and J is TRBJ2-7, with 12 bases fitting TRBD2. This CDR3 contains 18 residues. CDR1 is SGHRS, CDR2 YFSETQ, per germline. V was clipped by 5 bases and J by 1 base; unmatched bases: 13.

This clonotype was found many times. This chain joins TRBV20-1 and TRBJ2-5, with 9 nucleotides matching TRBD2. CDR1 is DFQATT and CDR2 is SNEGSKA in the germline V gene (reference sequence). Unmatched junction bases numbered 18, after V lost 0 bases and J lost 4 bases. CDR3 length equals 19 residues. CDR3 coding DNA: TGCAGTGCTAGAGATAGGGCGGGGGGGAGGAAAGGACGGCGAGAGACCCAGTACTTC. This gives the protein CSARDRAGGRKGRRETQYF.

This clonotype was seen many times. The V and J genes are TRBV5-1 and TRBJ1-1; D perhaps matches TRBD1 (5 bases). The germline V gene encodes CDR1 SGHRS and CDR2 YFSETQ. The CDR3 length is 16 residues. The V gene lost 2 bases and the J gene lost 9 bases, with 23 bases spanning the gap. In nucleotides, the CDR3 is TGCGCCAGCAGCTTCGACGGAATCTCAGACAGCGCTAAAGCTTTCTTT. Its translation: CASSFDGISDSAKAFF.

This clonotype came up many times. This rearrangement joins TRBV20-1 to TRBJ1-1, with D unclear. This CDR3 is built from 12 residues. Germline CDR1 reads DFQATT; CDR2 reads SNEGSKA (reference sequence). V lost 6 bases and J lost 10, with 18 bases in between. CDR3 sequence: CSAPRDPGRAFF. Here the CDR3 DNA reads TGCAGTGCCCCCCGGGATCCCGGAAGAGCTTTCTTT.

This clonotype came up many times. In DNA, the CDR3 is TGTGCCAGCAGCGCAAACAGGGAAACCGGGGAGCTGTTTTTT. The encoded protein is CASSANRETGELFF. The J gene is TRBJ2-2, the V gene TRBV6-4; a possible D gene is TRBD1 (6 bases). Germline CDR1 and CDR2: MRHNA and SNTAGT. The CDR3 has 14 residues. V shed 6 bases and J shed 5 bases, with 13 bases lying between them.

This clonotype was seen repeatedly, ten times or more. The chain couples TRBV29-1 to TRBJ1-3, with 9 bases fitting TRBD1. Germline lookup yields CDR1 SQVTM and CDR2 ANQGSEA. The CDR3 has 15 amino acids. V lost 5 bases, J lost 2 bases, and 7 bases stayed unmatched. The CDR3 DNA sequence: TGCAGCGTTCTGGGACAGGGTAAAGCTGGAAACACCATATATTTT. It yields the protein CSVLGQGKAGNTIYF.

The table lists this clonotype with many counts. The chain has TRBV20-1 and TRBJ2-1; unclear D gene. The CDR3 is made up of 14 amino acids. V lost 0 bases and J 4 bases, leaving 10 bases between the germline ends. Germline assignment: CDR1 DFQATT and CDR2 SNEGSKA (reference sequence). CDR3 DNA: TGCAGTGCTAGAGATCATTATCTTTACAATGAGCAGTTCTTC. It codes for CSARDHYLYNEQFF.